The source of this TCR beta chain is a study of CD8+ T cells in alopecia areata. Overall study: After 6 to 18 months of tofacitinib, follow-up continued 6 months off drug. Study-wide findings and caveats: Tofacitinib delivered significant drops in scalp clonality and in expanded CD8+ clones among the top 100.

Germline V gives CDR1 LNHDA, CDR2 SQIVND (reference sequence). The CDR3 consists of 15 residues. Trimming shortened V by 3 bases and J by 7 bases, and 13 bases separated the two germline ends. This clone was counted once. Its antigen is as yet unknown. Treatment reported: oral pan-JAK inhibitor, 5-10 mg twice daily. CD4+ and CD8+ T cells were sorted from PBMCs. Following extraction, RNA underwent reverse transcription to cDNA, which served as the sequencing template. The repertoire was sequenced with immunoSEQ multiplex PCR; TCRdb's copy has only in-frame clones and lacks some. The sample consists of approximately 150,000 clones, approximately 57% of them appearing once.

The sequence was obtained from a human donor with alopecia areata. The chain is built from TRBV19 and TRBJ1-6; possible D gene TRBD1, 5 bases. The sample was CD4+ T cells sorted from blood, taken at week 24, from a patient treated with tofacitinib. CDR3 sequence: CASSIQQGSNSPLHF. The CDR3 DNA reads TGTGCCAGTAGTATTCAGCAGGGCTCCAATTCACCCCTCCACTTT.